Shown below are 11 T cell receptor beta chains from a single sample sequenced in a study of response to subunit inactivated influenza vaccine. TCRdb itself ran the RT-PCR reads through MiXCR, one entry per CDR3 protein. The table lists 200,000 to 300,000 distinct CDR3 sequences, 9.5% to 15% of them singletons. The input for sequencing was non-naive T cells sorted from PBMCs, taken 14 to 15 days before vaccination. Source of these receptors: a man aged 50 to 59 who received an inactivated influenza vaccine.

This clonotype showed up many times. The chain employs TRBV10-3 and TRBJ2-3, with D possibly TRBD1 on 6 matching bases. The ends were cut back, 3 bases at V and 6 bases at J, with 25 bases in the middle. The CDR3 spans 18 residues. Germline values: CDR1 ENHRY, CDR2 SYGVKD. The CDR3 protein is CAISESSRYRAVKDTQYF. CDR3 coding DNA: TGTGCCATCAGTGAAAGTTCCAGGTACAGGGCGGTGAAGGATACGCAGTATTTT.

This clonotype has only a few counts. V and J are TRBV9 and TRBJ2-7, with a tentative D call TRBD1 (5 bases). Trimming stripped 0 bases from V and 3 bases from J, with 13 bases between. This CDR3 is 15 amino acids long. Per germline, CDR1 SGDLS and CDR2 YYNGEE. CDR3 DNA sequence: TGTGCCAGCAGCGTAGACCCCAGGGTCATCTACGAGCAGTACTTC. Protein product: CASSVDPRVIYEQYF.

This clonotype was counted a few times. The chain has TRBV3-1 and TRBJ1-1, with D maybe TRBD1 (6 bases). CDR1 and CDR2 from the germline V gene are LGHDT and YNNKEL (reference sequence). Trimming cost V 3 bases and J 5 bases, with 13 bases left between them. This CDR3 contains 14 residues. CDR3 bases: TGTGCCAGCAGCCAGAAAGGGGGGAGTACTGAAGCTTTCTTT. Its protein is CASSQKGGSTEAFF.

This chain uses TRBV6-1 with TRBJ2-5, with 13 bases matching TRBD2. J lost 3 bases, V lost 10 bases, and 11 bases had no gene match. This CDR3 is built from 16 residues. Germline assignment: CDR1 MNHNS and CDR2 SASEGT. CDR3 loop: CATRRTSGRPEETQYF. CDR3 nucleotide sequence: TGTGCCACCCGACGGACTAGCGGGAGACCGGAAGAGACCCAGTACTTC.

This chain connects TRBV20-1 to TRBJ1-1, with TRBD1 matching over 8 bases. V lost 7 bases and J lost 5; bases outside the gene matches: 6. The CDR3 totals 12 residues. CDR1 is DFQATT and CDR2 is SNEGSKA in the germline V gene (reference sequence). CDR3 in amino acids: CSVARGRTEAFF. The CDR3 nucleotides read TGCAGTGTCGCCAGGGGGCGTACTGAAGCTTTCTTT.

This clonotype was found many times. The genes are TRBV11-2 and TRBJ2-5, with TRBD2 matching over 9 bases. CDR1 SGHAT and CDR2 FQNNGV come from the germline V gene. The CDR3 sequence is 16 residues long. The junction had 15 bases not matched to a gene; V was cut back by 7 bases and J by 6 bases. CDR3 nucleotide sequence: TGTGCCAGCAAAGACGGGGGACTAGCTGTCGATCAGACCCAGTACTTC. It is translated as CASKDGGLAVDQTQYF.

This clonotype was counted between two and nine times. The J gene is TRBJ2-5, the V gene TRBV4-3, with D hard to call. This CDR3 is 15 amino acids long. Germline V CDR1 and CDR2: LGHNA, YSLEER. The germline V and J ends were trimmed by 0 bases and 5 bases, with 13 bases remaining between them. In DNA form, the CDR3 reads TGCGCCAGCAGCCAAGATCGACACTCCACGGAGACCCAGTACTTC. Protein product: CASSQDRHSTETQYF.

This clonotype showed up just a few times. The rearrangement links TRBV10-3 to TRBJ1-3; D is ambiguous. The CDR3 totals 12 residues. V shed 6 bases and J shed 6 bases, with 9 bases lying between them. Germline values: CDR1 ENHRY, CDR2 SYGVKD. The CDR3 spells CAIRTRENTIYF. The CDR3 nucleotides read TGTGCCATCAGGACGAGAGAAAACACCATATATTTT.

A remark on this clonotype: A much larger clone sits a single nucleotide away, making a read error possible. V usage is TRBV7-8 and J usage is TRBJ2-3; maybe TRBD2 (5 bases). The CDR3 extends over 17 amino acids. Trimming left V 1 base short and J 5 bases short, with 19 bases between. CDR1 is SGHVS and CDR2 is FQNEAQ in the germline V gene. This CDR3 reads CASSLVLWRRAGDTQYF. The CDR3 DNA follows: TGTGCCAGCAGCTTAGTCCTTTGGCGGCGGGCGGGAGATACGCAGTATTTT.

The rearrangement uses TRBV12-5 and TRBJ2-3; no firm D call. Per germline, CDR1 LGHNT and CDR2 FRNRAP. V was shortened by 2 bases and J by 2 bases, with 8 bases between the two germline ends. This CDR3 region has 14 residues. In DNA, the CDR3 is TGTGCTAGTGGTTTGCATCCGAACACAGATACGCAGTATTTT. Translation: CASGLHPNTDTQYF.

This clonotype was observed a few times. It may be a read error: a sequence one base away is much more abundant. The chain has TRBV7-2 and TRBJ2-2, with TRBD1 matching over 10 bases. With 5 bases clipped from V and 4 bases from J, the junction kept 4 bases outside the gene matches. CDR1 and CDR2 (germline): SGHTA, FQGNSA. This CDR3 is built from 15 residues. For the CDR3, the DNA is TGTGCCAGCAGCCTGGACAGGGGGTTCACCGGGGAGCTGTTTTTT. It specifies CASSLDRGFTGELFF. Using reference TRBV7-2 and TRBJ2-2 for the parts outside the CDR3, the full variable domain is GAGVSQSPSNKVTEKGKDVELRCDPISGHTALYWYRQSLGQGLEFLIYFQGNSAPDKSGLPSDRFSAERTGGSVSTLTIQRTQQEDSAVYLCASSLDRGFTGELFFGEGSRLTVL.